This T cell receptor (beta chain) was found in a study of STAT5B mutations in CD4+ large granular lymphocyte leukemia. On this clone itself: Its antigen is unidentified.

The study, taken as a whole, reports: Without putative leukemic clones, patient CD4-sorted repertoires remained more clonal than healthy CD4+ repertoires.

Measured with immunoSEQ multiplex PCR; TCRdb has only the in-frame clones, and not every one. Of roughly 32,000 clones detected, about 77% appear once; the ten largest clones hold around 2%. V shed 0 bases and J shed 0 bases, with 8 bases lying between them. The germline V gene encodes CDR1 MNHNS and CDR2 SASEGT. There are 16 residues in the CDR3. The V gene is TRBV6-1, the J gene TRBJ1-4; D is unresolved. This receptor was taken from a human donor in good health. The sample taken for sequencing was CD4+ T cells from blood buffy coats. The CDR3 DNA reads as TGTGCCAGCAGTGAAGCAGGGCTAACAACTAATGAAAAACTGTTTTTT. This encodes CASSEAGLTTNEKLFF.